The 21 T cell receptor beta chains below were found in one sample sequenced in a study of T cell repertoires in cytomegalovirus infection. One entry per CDR3 protein results from TCRdb running MiXCR on the reads. The sample records roughly 800,000 distinct CDR3 sequences, roughly 29% being singletons. Their antigen targets remain unknown. The sequencing here drew on cultured CD8+ T cells from PBMCs, taken from culture after CMV antigen stimulation. These receptors came from a human donor in good health (CMV status not recorded). Some clones in this sample may be carry-over from other donors' samples.

The chain employs TRBV3-1 and TRBJ2-2; 14 bases fit TRBD2. The CDR3 contains 19 residues. Germline V gives CDR1 LGHDT, CDR2 YNNKEL (reference sequence). The ends lost 0 bases at V and 0 bases at J; junction bases unmatched: 3. The CDR3 DNA reads as TGTGCCAGCAGCCAAGAAGGACTAGCGGGGGGCCCGAACACCGGGGAGCTGTTTTTT. Residues: CASSQEGLAGGPNTGELFF.

This clonotype was detected ten times or more. J is TRBJ2-1 and V is TRBV12-3 or TRBV12-4, with D unresolved. Between the trimmed V and J ends, which lost 1 base and 5 bases, there was a span of 9 bases. CDR3 length equals 14 residues. The CDR3, as DNA: TGTGCCAGCAGTTTAGGGGGTGTCAACAATGAGCAGTTCTTC. It yields the protein CASSLGGVNNEQFF.

The chain has TRBV19 and TRBJ1-1, with D hard to call. Looked up from germline, CDR1 is LNHDA and CDR2 is SQIVND (reference sequence). Trimming stripped 5 bases from V and 2 bases from J, with 12 bases between. The CDR3 is made up of 14 amino acids. The CDR3 bases are TGTGCCAGTAGTCATAGCGTCCCAAACACTGAAGCTTTCTTT. Translated, it gives CASSHSVPNTEAFF. Variable domain in full (rest from reference TRBV19 and TRBJ1-1): DGGITQSPKYLFRKEGQNVTLSCEQNLNHDAMYWYRQDPGQGLRLIYYSQIVNDFQKGDIAEGYSVSREKKESFPLTVTSAQKNPTAFYLCASSHSVPNTEAFFGQGTRLTVV.

This chain links TRBV24-1 with TRBJ2-7; D unclear. The V end lost 4 bases, the J end lost 6 bases, and 12 bases lay between the germline ends. Germline values: CDR1 KGHDR, CDR2 SFDVKD. The CDR3 spans 13 residues. CDR3 DNA sequence: TGTGCCACCAGTGACCCGGGCAGTGGCGAGCAGTACTTC. Translated, it gives CATSDPGSGEQYF.

V usage is TRBV5-5 and J usage is TRBJ1-6; D ambiguous. Between the trimmed V and J ends, which lost 3 bases and 7 bases, there was a span of 17 bases. The CDR3 loop spans 16 amino acids. The germline V gene encodes CDR1 SGHKS and CDR2 YYEKEE (reference sequence). The CDR3 sequence: CASSSFGGVGNSPLHF. CDR3 coding DNA: TGTGCCAGCAGCTCCTTCGGAGGCGTAGGGAATTCACCCCTCCACTTT.

V usage is TRBV5-6 and J usage is TRBJ1-1; perhaps TRBD1 as D (6 bases). The CDR3 spans 14 residues. CDR1 is SGHDT and CDR2 is YYEEEE in the germline V gene. V lost 4 bases to trimming and J lost 1 base, with 11 bases between them. CDR3 loop: CASSQGHPNTEAFF. In DNA form, the CDR3 reads TGTGCCAGCAGCCAGGGACACCCGAACACTGAAGCTTTCTTT.

This sequence joins TRBV6-2 or TRBV6-3 and TRBJ1-1; tentative D call: TRBD1 (5 bases). The ends were cut back, 4 bases at V and 2 bases at J, with 20 bases in the middle. Per the germline V gene, CDR1 is MNHEY and CDR2 is SVGEGT. The CDR3 is 17 residues long. The CDR3 nucleotides are TGTGCCAGCAGTTCCGACCCCGTGGACATTTTAAACACTGAAGCTTTCTTT. This gives the protein CASSSDPVDILNTEAFF.

V and J are TRBV6-1 and TRBJ1-1; D is possibly TRBD1 (5 bases). Trimming stripped 5 bases from V and 1 base from J, with 11 bases between. This CDR3 contains 14 residues. Germline V gene sequence: CDR1 MNHNS, CDR2 SASEGT. The CDR3 DNA reads as TGTGCCAGCAGTACCGACAGACGGAACACTGAAGCTTTCTTT. This encodes CASSTDRRNTEAFF.

At least ten counts were recorded for this clonotype. This chain uses TRBV7-2 with TRBJ1-2; tentatively, D is TRBD1 (5 bases). This CDR3 contains 15 residues. V lost 5 bases and J lost 0, with 13 bases in between. Germline V gene sequence: CDR1 SGHTA, CDR2 FQGNSA. This CDR3 reads CASSLTRAANYGYTF. The CDR3 DNA follows: TGTGCCAGCAGCCTCACCAGGGCAGCTAACTATGGCTACACCTTC.

The chain recombines TRBV6-6 with TRBJ2-7; unclear D gene. Trimming stripped 0 bases from V and 4 bases from J, with 16 bases between. This CDR3 contains 16 residues. Germline V CDR1 and CDR2: MNHNY, SVGAGI (reference sequence). The CDR3 loop reads CASSYSRWKVGYEQYF. In DNA form, the CDR3 reads TGTGCCAGCAGTTACTCGAGATGGAAGGTTGGTTACGAGCAGTACTTC.

This sequence joins TRBV12-3 or TRBV12-4 and TRBJ2-5; the match to TRBD2 covers 11 bases. The V segment lost 3 bases and the J segment 3 bases; nucleotides outside the gene matches: 3. The CDR3 sequence is 15 residues long. The CDR3 protein is CASSFLAGGKETQYF. CDR3 coding DNA: TGTGCCAGCAGTTTCTTAGCGGGGGGGAAAGAGACCCAGTACTTC.

J is TRBJ2-1 and V is TRBV6-2 or TRBV6-3; possibly TRBD1 or TRBD2 for D (5 bases each). The CDR3 is made up of 14 amino acids. The V end lost 0 bases, the J end lost 6 bases, and 9 bases lay between the germline ends. CDR1 and CDR2 from the germline V gene are MNHEY and SVGEGT. The DNA for the CDR3 is TGTGCCAGCAGTTACTCGGGACCGAGCAATGAGCAGTTCTTC. This translates into CASSYSGPSNEQFF.

This sequence joins TRBV6-2 or TRBV6-3 and TRBJ1-2, with 7 bases lining up with TRBD1. The CDR3 has 12 amino acids. Germline CDR1 reads MNHEY; CDR2 reads SVGEGT. V shed 7 bases, J shed 10 bases, and the junction held 9 bases outside the gene matches. The CDR3 nucleotides read TGTGCCAGCACAGCCGGGACAGCTGACTACACCTTC. Protein product: CASTAGTADYTF.

This chain joins TRBV27 and TRBJ2-7; the D is unclear. Germline lookup yields CDR1 MNHEY and CDR2 SMNVEV (reference sequence). The germline V and J ends were trimmed by 3 bases and 7 bases, with 7 bases remaining between them. The CDR3 has 11 amino acids. CDR3 region: CASSLYGEQYF. The CDR3 DNA reads TGTGCCAGCAGTTTGTACGGAGAGCAGTACTTC.

The sample holds a few counts of this clonotype. The chain is built from TRBV27 and TRBJ1-2, with D unclear. The CDR3 length is 15 residues. V dropped 5 bases and J dropped 8 bases, with 21 bases sitting between them. Germline V gene sequence: CDR1 MNHEY, CDR2 SMNVEV (reference sequence). CDR3 coding DNA: TGTGCCAGCAGTAACCCGCCAGTCCCAACGGGGGGCTACACCTTC. Amino acid sequence: CASSNPPVPTGGYTF.

J is TRBJ2-7 and V is TRBV29-1; D gene uncertain. The CDR3 is 15 residues long. Trimming left V 0 bases short and J 1 base short, with 13 bases between. In germline, CDR1 is SQVTM, CDR2 ANQGSEA. In DNA form, the CDR3 reads TGCAGCGTTGAAGACCCCTCCGCTGCTTCCTACGAGCAGTACTTC. Translation: CSVEDPSAASYEQYF.

This clonotype has a count of ten or more. The chain uses TRBV7-8 and TRBJ2-6; the match to TRBD1 covers 7 bases. Germline V gene sequence: CDR1 SGHVS, CDR2 FQNEAQ. The CDR3 is 13 residues long. V gave up 5 bases and J gave up 9 bases; unmatched junction bases: 4. The CDR3 here is CASSQTGFNVLTF. CDR3 nucleotide sequence: TGTGCCAGCAGCCAGACAGGGTTCAACGTCCTGACTTTC.

This clonotype has ten or more counts. The chain links TRBV7-9 to TRBJ1-5; D may be TRBD1 (5 bases). The V gene lost 6 bases and the J gene lost 1 base, with 10 bases spanning the gap. This CDR3 spans 14 amino acids. Per the germline V gene, CDR1 is SEHNR and CDR2 is FQNEAQ (reference sequence). The DNA for the CDR3 is TGTGCCAGCAGTTCGGGACCGAGCAATCAGCCCCAGCATTTT. The encoded protein is CASSSGPSNQPQHF. The variable domain in full, completed from reference TRBV7-9 and TRBJ1-5, reads DTGVSQNPRHKITKRGQNVTFRCDPISEHNRLYWYRQTLGQGPEFLTYFQNEAQLEKSRLLSDRFSAERPKGSFSTLEIQRTEQGDSAMYLCASSSGPSNQPQHFGDGTRLSIL.

This clonotype has a count of ten or more. The chain links TRBV6-1 to TRBJ1-5; 9 positions agree with TRBD1. Losses at the gene ends were 5 bases for V and 6 bases for J; bases not matched to a gene: 5. Germline V CDR1 and CDR2: MNHNS, SASEGT. This CDR3 comprises 14 residues. The CDR3 protein is CASSPGTGFQPQHF. In DNA form, the CDR3 reads TGTGCCAGCAGTCCCGGGACAGGGTTTCAGCCCCAGCATTTT.

This clonotype has only a few counts. The chain recombines TRBV20-1 with TRBJ1-5, with D hard to call. Germline CDR1 and CDR2: DFQATT and SNEGSKA (reference sequence). This CDR3 has 14 residues. V lost 0 bases and J lost 0, with 6 bases in between. CDR3 residues: CSAREGYSNQPQHF. CDR3 DNA: TGCAGTGCTAGAGAGGGGTATAGCAATCAGCCCCAGCATTTT.

The CDR3 region is CASSQYSYEQYF. CDR3 in DNA: TGTGCCAGCAGTCAGTACTCCTACGAGCAGTACTTC. V is TRBV6-5 and J is TRBJ2-7; D call uncertain. Germline CDR1 reads MNHEY; CDR2 reads SVGAGI. Trimming removed 5 bases from V and 0 bases from J, with 5 bases in between. The CDR3 totals 12 residues.